The 25 T cell receptor beta chains listed next were all sequenced from one sample in a study of T cells in Graves' hyperthyroidism and ophthalmopathy. What was amplified from RNA transcripts were TCR beta CDR3 regions. RT-PCR in the first round (using the HTBI primer set) targeted the TCR CDR3. TCRdb itself ran the multiplex PCR reads through MiXCR, one entry per CDR3 protein. Among 350,000 or so distinct CDR3 sequences, around 18% were seen once, and the ten largest hold around a sixth. The sample comprised blood. The receptors derive from a woman between 35 and 50 years old with Graves' ophthalmopathy.

This clonotype came up many times. The chain recombines TRBV6-1 with TRBJ1-5, with unresolved D. Deletions cut 1 base from V and 3 bases from J, with 7 bases between. Germline CDR1 reads MNHNS; CDR2 reads SASEGT. CDR3 length equals 14 residues. This chain's CDR3 is CASSEDRDNQPQHF. The CDR3 region has the DNA TGTGCCAGCAGTGAAGATCGGGACAATCAGCCCCAGCATTTT.

This clonotype was counted many times. The V gene is TRBV28, the J gene TRBJ2-7; unclear D gene. The CDR3 consists of 11 residues. V shed 3 bases and J shed 5 bases, with 5 bases lying between them. Germline CDR1 MDHEN, CDR2 SYDVKM. The chain's CDR3 is CASSFEDEQYF. The CDR3 DNA reads as TGTGCCAGCAGTTTTGAGGACGAGCAGTACTTC.

This clonotype has a count of ten or more. A much larger clone lies one base from this, so it may be a read error. This rearrangement joins TRBV28 to TRBJ1-1; D remains ambiguous. The CDR3 is made up of 12 amino acids. From germline, CDR1 is MDHEN and CDR2 SYDVKM. The V gene lost 8 bases and the J gene lost 1 base, with 8 bases spanning the gap. The CDR3 protein is CASGTGNTEAFF. DNA for the CDR3: TGTGCCAGCGGAACGGGGAACACTGAAGCTTTCTTT.

This clonotype was counted ten times or more. The rearrangement uses TRBV7-2 and TRBJ2-7, with 12 bases that match TRBD2. This CDR3 contains 15 residues. V was clipped by 5 bases and J by 6 bases; unmatched bases: 8. From germline, CDR1 is SGHTA and CDR2 FQGNSA. In nucleotides, the CDR3 is TGTGCCAGCAGCGTTACTCCTAGCGGGAGGGCCGAGCAGTACTTC. It yields the protein CASSVTPSGRAEQYF. Using reference TRBV7-2 and TRBJ2-7 for the parts outside the CDR3, the full variable domain is GAGVSQSPSNKVTEKGKDVELRCDPISGHTALYWYRQSLGQGLEFLIYFQGNSAPDKSGLPSDRFSAERTGGSVSTLTIQRTQQEDSAVYLCASSVTPSGRAEQYFGPGTRLTVT.

This clonotype was seen repeatedly, ten times or more. The chain combines TRBV29-1 with TRBJ2-2; 11 nucleotides agree with TRBD1. The CDR3 sequence is 14 residues long. V shed 7 bases and J 3 bases; nucleotides not matched to a gene: 4. Germline CDR1 and CDR2: SQVTM and ANQGSEA. This CDR3 is CSAGQGADTGELFF. In nucleotides, the CDR3 is TGCAGCGCTGGACAGGGGGCGGACACCGGGGAGCTGTTTTTT.

This clonotype was counted at least ten times. The V call is TRBV20-1, the J call TRBJ2-7, with D possibly being TRBD1 (7 bases). The CDR3 is 15 residues long. V lost 4 bases to trimming and J lost 2 bases, with 18 bases between them. Per germline, CDR1 DFQATT and CDR2 SNEGSKA (reference sequence). CDR3 protein: CSATLGGTVTYEQYF. The CDR3 coding sequence is TGCAGTGCTACCCTAGGGGGGACAGTTACCTACGAGCAGTACTTC.

The rearrangement uses TRBV28 and TRBJ1-5; TRBD1 matches 8 bases. Trimming at V came to 3 bases and at J to 7 bases, leaving 8 bases not matched to a gene. Germline assignment: CDR1 MDHEN and CDR2 SYDVKM. CDR3 length: 15 residues. CDR3 coding DNA: TGTGCCAGCAGTTTTGACAGGGGCCGGGGGCAGCCCCAGCATTTT. The encoded protein is CASSFDRGRGQPQHF.

The CDR3 loop is CASSLALRGEETQYF. The CDR3 region has the DNA TGTGCCAGCAGCTTAGCACTACGGGGGGAGGAGACCCAGTACTTC. V gene TRBV7-9 combines with J gene TRBJ2-5; 7 nucleotides line up with TRBD2. CDR1 and CDR2 (germline): SEHNR, FQNEAQ (reference sequence). The CDR3 is 15 residues long. V lost 0 bases to trimming and J lost 5 bases; unmatched junction nucleotides: 6. Combining the CDR3 with reference TRBV7-9 and TRBJ2-5 gives the whole variable domain DTGVSQNPRHKITKRGQNVTFRCDPISEHNRLYWYRQTLGQGPEFLTYFQNEAQLEKSRLLSDRFSAERPKGSFSTLEIQRTEQGDSAMYLCASSLALRGEETQYFGPGTRLLVL.

Many counts were recorded for this clonotype. The CDR3 sequence is CAISDSYSNQPQHF. For the CDR3, the DNA is TGTGCCATCAGTGACAGCTATAGCAATCAGCCCCAGCATTTT. The chain recombines TRBV10-3 with TRBJ1-5; unclear D gene. Germline CDR1 reads ENHRY; CDR2 reads SYGVKD. V was clipped by 3 bases and J by 0 bases, with 6 bases between them. The CDR3 totals 14 residues.

Ten or more counts support this clonotype. The CDR3 DNA reads as TGCGCCAGCAGCTTGGGCAGCCAAGAGACCCAGTACTTC. As protein: CASSLGSQETQYF. This chain connects TRBV5-1 to TRBJ2-5; D ambiguous. Deletions cut 0 bases from V and 1 base from J, with 4 bases between. This CDR3 comprises 13 residues. Germline assignment: CDR1 SGHRS and CDR2 YFSETQ.

Ten or more counts support this clonotype. The CDR3: CASSPAGGEGIQYF. Here the CDR3 DNA reads TGCGCCAGCAGCCCGGCAGGGGGCGAAGGCATTCAGTACTTC. The rearrangement links TRBV5-1 to TRBJ2-4; 8 bases agree with TRBD1. V was clipped by 4 bases and J by 9 bases; unmatched bases: 9. The germline CDR1 and CDR2 sequences are SGHRS and YFSETQ. The CDR3 loop spans 14 amino acids.

This clonotype was counted only a few times. One junction end does not reproduce the germline sequence, and a read error may be involved. The genes are TRBV11-2 and TRBJ2-7, with TRBD1 as a possible D gene (6 bases). There are 14 residues in the CDR3. Germline CDR1 SGHAT, CDR2 FQNNGV. The CDR3 sequence is CASSVVRGSYEQSF. The CDR3 bases are TGTGCCAGCAGCGTCGTCAGGGGATCCTACGAGCAGTCCTTC.

This clonotype has at least ten counts. The chain joins TRBV18 to TRBJ1-5; 9 bases map to TRBD1. The CDR3 runs 16 residues. Germline V gene sequence: CDR1 KGHSH, CDR2 LQKENI. The V segment lost 3 bases and the J segment 1 base; nucleotides outside the gene matches: 4. As DNA, the CDR3 is TGTGCCAGCTCACCTACGGACAGGGGAAGCAATCAGCCCCAGCATTTT. It codes for CASSPTDRGSNQPQHF.

This clonotype was recorded many times. The chain carries TRBV3-1 and TRBJ1-1; D may be TRBD1 (6 bases). The CDR3 is 11 amino acids. From germline, CDR1 is LGHDT and CDR2 YNNKEL (reference sequence). V was trimmed by 8 bases and J by 12 bases, leaving 16 bases between them. This chain's CDR3 is CASRYREGTFF. The CDR3 nucleotides are TGTGCCAGCCGCTACAGGGAGGGTACTTTCTTT.

This clonotype was counted ten times or more. V gene TRBV6-5 combines with J gene TRBJ1-1; D may be TRBD1 (6 bases). The V end was cut by 8 bases, the J end by 1 base, with 17 bases between. The CDR3 covers 15 residues. CDR1 is MNHEY, CDR2 SVGAGI, per germline. The CDR3 protein is CASSRGGASNTEAFF. The CDR3 nucleotides are TGTGCCAGCTCGAGGGGGGGGGCGTCGAACACTGAAGCTTTCTTT.

The V gene is TRBV30, the J gene TRBJ2-7; D perhaps matches TRBD2 (6 bases). Trimming removed 7 bases from V and 5 bases from J, with 15 bases in between. The germline CDR1 and CDR2 sequences are GTSNPN and SVGIG (reference sequence). The CDR3 sequence is 12 residues long. CDR3 protein: CASTAGFNEQYF. In DNA form, the CDR3 reads TGTGCCTCGACGGCGGGGTTTAACGAGCAGTACTTC.

This clonotype was seen only a few times. The V gene is TRBV3-1, the J gene TRBJ1-2; TRBD1 matches 9 bases. Germline V gene lookup returns CDR1 LGHDT and CDR2 YNNKEL (reference sequence). Trimming removed 5 bases from V and 1 base from J; junction bases left unmatched: 17. The CDR3 length is 19 residues. Here the CDR3 DNA reads TGTGCCAGCAGCACGGATATTCCGGGACAGGGTATATTTAACTATGGCTACACCTTC. Its translation is CASSTDIPGQGIFNYGYTF.

This clonotype showed up many times. The chain combines TRBV7-9 with TRBJ1-1; a possible D gene is TRBD1 (5 bases). CDR1 is SEHNR and CDR2 is FQNEAQ in the germline V gene (reference sequence). CDR3 length equals 11 residues. With 5 bases removed from V and 7 bases from J, the gap between germline ends came to 8 bases. CDR3: CASSRDSEAFF. CDR3 in DNA: TGTGCCAGCAGCCGAGACAGTGAAGCTTTCTTT.

This clonotype was detected ten times or more. The V gene is TRBV5-1, the J gene TRBJ2-2; 8 bases line up with TRBD1. V lost 6 bases and J lost 7; bases outside the gene matches: 8. The V gene's germline CDR1 is SGHRS and CDR2 YFSETQ. The CDR3 runs to 14 residues. The CDR3 reads CASTKDRVGGELFF. The CDR3 bases are TGCGCCAGCACCAAGGACAGGGTCGGCGGGGAGCTGTTTTTT.

The chain recombines TRBV24-1 with TRBJ2-7; D is perhaps TRBD1 (6 bases). This CDR3 has 14 residues. V gave up 3 bases and J gave up 2 bases, with 10 bases separating them. CDR1 and CDR2 (germline): KGHDR, SFDVKD. The CDR3 sequence: CATSDPGQAYEQYF. In DNA, the CDR3 is TGTGCCACCAGTGATCCGGGACAAGCCTACGAGCAGTACTTC.

This clonotype was detected ten times or more. The rearrangement links TRBV7-8 to TRBJ2-2; TRBD2 matches 11 bases. Germline CDR1 is SGHVS and CDR2 is FQNEAQ. The CDR3 sequence is 18 residues long. With 2 bases clipped from V and 5 bases from J, the junction kept 10 bases outside the gene matches. CDR3 region: CASSLRVSGRASTGELFF. CDR3 DNA: TGTGCCAGCAGCTTACGTGTTAGCGGGAGGGCCTCTACCGGGGAGCTGTTTTTT.

Concerning this clonotype: This may arise from a read error, as a much more abundant clone is one base away. The V and J genes are TRBV20-1 and TRBJ2-5; possible D gene TRBD1, 6 bases. Germline assignment: CDR1 DFQATT and CDR2 SNEGSKA (reference sequence). V was shortened by 3 bases and J by 5 bases, with 16 bases between the two germline ends. There are 14 residues in the CDR3. The CDR3 nucleotides read TGCAGTGCTAGTATGGTGACAGGCGGGGAGACCCAGTACTTC. Translation gives CSASMVTGGETQYF.

Of note for this clonotype: A much larger clone lies one base from this, so it may be a read error. V gene TRBV5-1 combines with J gene TRBJ1-1; D gene uncertain. The germline V and J ends were trimmed by 2 bases and 2 bases, with 16 bases remaining between them. The CDR3 has 16 amino acids. CDR1 is SGHRS, CDR2 YFSETQ, per germline. CDR3 region: CASSLEPVNSNTEAFF. The CDR3 nucleotides are TGCGCCAGCAGCTTAGAGCCGGTGAATTCTAACACTGAAGCTTTCTTT.

Sample share makes this clonotype medium-sized. V usage is TRBV6-5 and J usage is TRBJ2-6; D not certain. CDR3 length equals 14 residues. The V end lost 7 bases, the J end lost 0 bases, and 7 bases lay between the germline ends. The germline CDR1 and CDR2 sequences are MNHEY and SVGAGI. CDR3 DNA: TGTGCCAGCAAATCGATCTCTGGGGCCAACGTCCTGACTTTC. As protein: CASKSISGANVLTF.

The chain couples TRBV12-3 or TRBV12-4 to TRBJ1-3, with D hard to call. This CDR3 spans 13 amino acids. The V and J ends lost 5 bases and 0 bases respectively, with 5 bases between them. DNA of the CDR3: TGTGCCAGCAGTAAGACCTCTGGAAACACCATATATTTT. Its translation: CASSKTSGNTIYF.